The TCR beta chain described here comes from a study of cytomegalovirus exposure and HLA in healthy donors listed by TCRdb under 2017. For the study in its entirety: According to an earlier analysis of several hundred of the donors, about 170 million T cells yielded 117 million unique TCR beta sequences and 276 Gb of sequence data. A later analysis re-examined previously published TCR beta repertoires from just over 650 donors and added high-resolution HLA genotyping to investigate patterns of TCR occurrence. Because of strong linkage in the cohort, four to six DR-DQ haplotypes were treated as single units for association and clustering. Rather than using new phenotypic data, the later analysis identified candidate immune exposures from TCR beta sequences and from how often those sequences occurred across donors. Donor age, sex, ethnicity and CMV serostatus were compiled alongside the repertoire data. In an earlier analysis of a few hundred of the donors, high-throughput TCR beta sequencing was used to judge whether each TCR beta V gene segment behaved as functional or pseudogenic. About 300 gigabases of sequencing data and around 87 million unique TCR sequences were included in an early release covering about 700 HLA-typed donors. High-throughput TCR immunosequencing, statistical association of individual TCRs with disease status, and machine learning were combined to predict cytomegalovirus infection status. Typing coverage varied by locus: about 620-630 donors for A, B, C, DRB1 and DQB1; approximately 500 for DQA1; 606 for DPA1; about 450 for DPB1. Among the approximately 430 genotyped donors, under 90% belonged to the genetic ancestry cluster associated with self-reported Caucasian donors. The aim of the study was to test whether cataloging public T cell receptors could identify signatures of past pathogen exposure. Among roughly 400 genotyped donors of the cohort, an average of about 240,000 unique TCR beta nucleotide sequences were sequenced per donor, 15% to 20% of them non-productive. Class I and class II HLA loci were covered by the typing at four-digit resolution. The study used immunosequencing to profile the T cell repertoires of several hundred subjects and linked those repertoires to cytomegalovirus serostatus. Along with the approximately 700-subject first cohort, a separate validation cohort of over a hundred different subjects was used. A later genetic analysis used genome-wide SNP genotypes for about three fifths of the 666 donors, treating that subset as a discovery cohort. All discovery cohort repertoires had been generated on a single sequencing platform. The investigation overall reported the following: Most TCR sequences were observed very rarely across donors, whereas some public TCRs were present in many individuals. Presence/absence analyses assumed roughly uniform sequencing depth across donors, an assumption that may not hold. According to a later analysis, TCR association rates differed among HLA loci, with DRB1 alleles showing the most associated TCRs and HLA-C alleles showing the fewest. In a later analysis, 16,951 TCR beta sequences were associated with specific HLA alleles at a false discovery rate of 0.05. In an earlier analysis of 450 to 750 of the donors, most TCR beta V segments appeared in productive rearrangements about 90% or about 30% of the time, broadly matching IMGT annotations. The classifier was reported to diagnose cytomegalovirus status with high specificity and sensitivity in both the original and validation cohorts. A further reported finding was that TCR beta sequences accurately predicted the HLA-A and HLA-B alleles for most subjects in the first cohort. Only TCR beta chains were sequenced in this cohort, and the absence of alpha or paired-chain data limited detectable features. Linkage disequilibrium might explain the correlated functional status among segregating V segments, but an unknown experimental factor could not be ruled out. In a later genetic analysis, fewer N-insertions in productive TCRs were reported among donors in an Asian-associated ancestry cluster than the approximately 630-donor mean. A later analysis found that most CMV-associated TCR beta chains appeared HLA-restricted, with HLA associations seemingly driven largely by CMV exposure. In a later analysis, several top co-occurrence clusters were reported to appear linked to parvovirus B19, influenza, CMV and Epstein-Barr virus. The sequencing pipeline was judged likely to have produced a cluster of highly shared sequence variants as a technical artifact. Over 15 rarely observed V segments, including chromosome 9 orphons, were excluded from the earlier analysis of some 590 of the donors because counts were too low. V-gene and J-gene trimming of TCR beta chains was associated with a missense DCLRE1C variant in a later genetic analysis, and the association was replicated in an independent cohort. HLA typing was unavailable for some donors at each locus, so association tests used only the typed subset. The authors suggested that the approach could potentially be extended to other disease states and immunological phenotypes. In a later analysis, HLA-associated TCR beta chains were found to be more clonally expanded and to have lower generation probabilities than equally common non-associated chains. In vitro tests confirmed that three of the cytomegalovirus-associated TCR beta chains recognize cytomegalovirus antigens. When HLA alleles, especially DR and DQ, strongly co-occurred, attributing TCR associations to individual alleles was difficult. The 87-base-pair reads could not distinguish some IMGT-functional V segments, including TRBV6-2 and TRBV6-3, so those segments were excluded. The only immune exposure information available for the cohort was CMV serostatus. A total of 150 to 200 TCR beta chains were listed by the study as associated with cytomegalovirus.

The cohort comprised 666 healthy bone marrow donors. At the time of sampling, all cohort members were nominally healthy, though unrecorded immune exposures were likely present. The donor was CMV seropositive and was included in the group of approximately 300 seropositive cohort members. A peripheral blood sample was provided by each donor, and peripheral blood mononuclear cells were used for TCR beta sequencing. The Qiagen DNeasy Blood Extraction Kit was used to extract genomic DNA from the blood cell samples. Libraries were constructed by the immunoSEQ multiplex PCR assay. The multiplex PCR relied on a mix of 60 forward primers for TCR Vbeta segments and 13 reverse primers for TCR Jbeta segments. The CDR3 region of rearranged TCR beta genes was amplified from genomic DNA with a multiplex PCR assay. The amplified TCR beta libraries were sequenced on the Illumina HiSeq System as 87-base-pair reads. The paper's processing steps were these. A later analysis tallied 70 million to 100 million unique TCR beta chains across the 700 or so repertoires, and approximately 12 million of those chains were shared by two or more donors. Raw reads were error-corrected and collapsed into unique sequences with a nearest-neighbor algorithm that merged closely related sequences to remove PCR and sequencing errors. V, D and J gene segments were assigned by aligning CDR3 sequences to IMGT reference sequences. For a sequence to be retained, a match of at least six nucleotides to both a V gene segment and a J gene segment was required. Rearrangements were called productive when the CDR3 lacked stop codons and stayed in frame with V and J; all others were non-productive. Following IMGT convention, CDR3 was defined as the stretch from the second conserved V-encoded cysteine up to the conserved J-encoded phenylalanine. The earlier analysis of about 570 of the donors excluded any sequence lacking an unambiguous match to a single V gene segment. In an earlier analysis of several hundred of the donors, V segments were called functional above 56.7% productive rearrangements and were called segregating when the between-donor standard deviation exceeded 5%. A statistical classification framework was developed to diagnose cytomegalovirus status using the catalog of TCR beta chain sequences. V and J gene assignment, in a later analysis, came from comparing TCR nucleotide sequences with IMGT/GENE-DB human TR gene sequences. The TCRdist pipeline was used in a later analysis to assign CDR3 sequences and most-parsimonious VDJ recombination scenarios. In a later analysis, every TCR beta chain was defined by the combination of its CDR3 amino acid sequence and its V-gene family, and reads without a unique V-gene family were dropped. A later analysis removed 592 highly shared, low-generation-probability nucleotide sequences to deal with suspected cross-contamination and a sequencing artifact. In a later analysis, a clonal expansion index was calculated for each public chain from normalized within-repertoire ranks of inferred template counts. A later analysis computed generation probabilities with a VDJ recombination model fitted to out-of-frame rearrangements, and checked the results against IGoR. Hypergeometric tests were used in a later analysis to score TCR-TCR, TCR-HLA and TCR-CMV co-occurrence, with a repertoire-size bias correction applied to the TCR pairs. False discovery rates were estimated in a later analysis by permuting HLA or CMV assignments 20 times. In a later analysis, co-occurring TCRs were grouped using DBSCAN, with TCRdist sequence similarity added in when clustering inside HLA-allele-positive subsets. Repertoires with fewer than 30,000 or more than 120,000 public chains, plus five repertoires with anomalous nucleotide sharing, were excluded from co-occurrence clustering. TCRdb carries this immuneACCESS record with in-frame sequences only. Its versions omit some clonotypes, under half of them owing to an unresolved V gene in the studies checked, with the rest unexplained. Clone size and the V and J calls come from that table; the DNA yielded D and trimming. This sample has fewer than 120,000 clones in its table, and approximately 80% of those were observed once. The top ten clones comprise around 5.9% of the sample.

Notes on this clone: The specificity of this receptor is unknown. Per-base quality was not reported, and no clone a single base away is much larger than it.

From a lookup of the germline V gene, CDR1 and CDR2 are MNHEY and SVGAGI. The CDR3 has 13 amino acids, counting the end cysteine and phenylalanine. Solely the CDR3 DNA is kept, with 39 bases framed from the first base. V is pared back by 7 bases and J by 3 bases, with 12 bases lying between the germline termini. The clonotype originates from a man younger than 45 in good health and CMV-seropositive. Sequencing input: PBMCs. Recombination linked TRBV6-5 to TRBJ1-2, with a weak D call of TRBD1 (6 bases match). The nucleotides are TGTGCCAGCACCCCAGACAGGCACTATGGCTACACCTTC. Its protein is CASTPDRHYGYTF.